This T cell receptor beta chain was documented in a study of blood T cell repertoires in COVID-19. Background on the study: From the United States, Italy and Spain came samples of acute and convalescent COVID-19. Sample material is recorded as cDNA or gDNA derived from T cells, B-cell-depleted T cells, or PBMCs.

CDR3 size: 15 residues. V dropped 3 bases and J dropped 0 bases, with 11 bases sitting between them. Germline loops: CDR1 KGHSH, CDR2 LQKENI. In the original processing: Amplified reference gene primers provided the basis for estimating nucleated cell counts. TCRdb's copy holds only in-frame clones and misses some; the assay was immunoSEQ multiplex PCR. The V and J calls and the clone size are those of that table, but D and trimming were determined from the DNA. The sample has approximately 200,000 clones, 88% seen once. The TCR originated in a woman in her 30s with acute or convalescent COVID-19. The gene calls are TRBV18 and TRBJ1-1; no reliable D call. The sequenced sample was peripheral blood. CDR3 residues: CASSPGVPLNTEAFF. DNA for the CDR3: TGTGCCAGCTCACCGGGCGTCCCCCTGAACACTGAAGCTTTCTTT.